This TCR beta chain was sequenced during a study of T cell responses to AZD1222 COVID-19 vaccine. General study findings and limits: All repertoire sampling was performed exclusively after the peak T cell response.

Looked up from germline, CDR1 is SEHNR and CDR2 is FQNEAQ (reference sequence). CDR3 length equals 14 residues. V shed 5 bases and J shed 7 bases, with 12 bases lying between them. The method was immunoSEQ multiplex PCR; TCRdb's version includes in-frame clones alone and lacks a portion of them. Among 100,000 to 150,000 clones, 88% were seen once, and the ten largest hold around 5.8%. As concerns this clone: The antigen is undetermined.

Sequencing used peripheral blood, obtained on day 0 of AZD1222 vaccination. This sequence was found in an adult in good health. The J gene is TRBJ1-6, the V gene TRBV7-9; no firm D call. The CDR3 spells CASSQDVGNSPLHF. Written as DNA, the CDR3 is TGTGCCAGCAGCCAGGACGTCGGAAATTCACCCCTCCACTTT.